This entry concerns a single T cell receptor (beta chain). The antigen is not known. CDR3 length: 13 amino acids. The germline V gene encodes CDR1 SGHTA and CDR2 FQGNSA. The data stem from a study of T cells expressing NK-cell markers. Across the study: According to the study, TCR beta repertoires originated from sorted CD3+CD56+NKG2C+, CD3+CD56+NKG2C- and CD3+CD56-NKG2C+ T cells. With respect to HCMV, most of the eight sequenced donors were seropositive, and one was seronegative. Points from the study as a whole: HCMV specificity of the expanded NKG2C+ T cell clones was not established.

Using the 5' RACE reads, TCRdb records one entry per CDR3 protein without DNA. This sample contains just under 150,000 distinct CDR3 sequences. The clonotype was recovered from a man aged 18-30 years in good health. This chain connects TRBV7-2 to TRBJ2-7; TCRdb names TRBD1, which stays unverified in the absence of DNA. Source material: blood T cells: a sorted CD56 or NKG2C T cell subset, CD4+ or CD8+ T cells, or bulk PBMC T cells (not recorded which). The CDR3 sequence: CASSLGSGREQYF.